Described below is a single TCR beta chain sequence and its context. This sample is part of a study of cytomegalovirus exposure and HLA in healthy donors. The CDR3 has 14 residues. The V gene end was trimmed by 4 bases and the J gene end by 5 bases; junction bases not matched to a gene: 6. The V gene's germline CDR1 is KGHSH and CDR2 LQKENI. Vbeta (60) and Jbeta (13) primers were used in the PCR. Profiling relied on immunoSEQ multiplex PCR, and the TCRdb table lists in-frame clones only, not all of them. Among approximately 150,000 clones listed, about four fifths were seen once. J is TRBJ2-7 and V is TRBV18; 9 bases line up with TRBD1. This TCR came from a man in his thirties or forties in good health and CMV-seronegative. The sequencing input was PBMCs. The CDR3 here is CASSRGTGPNEQYF. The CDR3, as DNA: TGTGCCAGCTCACGGGGGACAGGGCCGAACGAGCAGTACTTC.